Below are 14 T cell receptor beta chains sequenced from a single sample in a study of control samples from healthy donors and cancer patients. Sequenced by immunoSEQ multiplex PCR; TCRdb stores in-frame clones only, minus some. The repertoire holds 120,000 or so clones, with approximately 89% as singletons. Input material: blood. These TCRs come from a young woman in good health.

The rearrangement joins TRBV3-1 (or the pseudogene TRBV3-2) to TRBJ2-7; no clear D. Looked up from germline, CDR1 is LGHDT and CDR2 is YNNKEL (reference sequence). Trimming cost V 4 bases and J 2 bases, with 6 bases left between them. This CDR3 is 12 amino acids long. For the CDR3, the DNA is TGTGCCAGCAGCCGTCAGACCTACGAGCAGTACTTC. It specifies CASSRQTYEQYF.

The CDR3 DNA sequence: TGTGCCACCGGGACGGACTATGGCTACACCTTC. Protein product: CATGTDYGYTF. V gene TRBV24-1 combines with J gene TRBJ1-2; D possibly corresponds to TRBD1 (5 bases). The V end lost 9 bases, the J end lost 3 bases, and 7 bases lay between the germline ends. Germline V gives CDR1 KGHDR, CDR2 SFDVKD. The CDR3 sequence is 11 residues long.

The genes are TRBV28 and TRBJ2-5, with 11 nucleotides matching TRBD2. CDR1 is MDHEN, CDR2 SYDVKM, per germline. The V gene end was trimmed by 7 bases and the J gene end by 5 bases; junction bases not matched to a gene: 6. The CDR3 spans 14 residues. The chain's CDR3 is CASTLAGGLETQYF. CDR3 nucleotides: TGTGCCAGCACCCTAGCGGGGGGCCTGGAGACCCAGTACTTC.

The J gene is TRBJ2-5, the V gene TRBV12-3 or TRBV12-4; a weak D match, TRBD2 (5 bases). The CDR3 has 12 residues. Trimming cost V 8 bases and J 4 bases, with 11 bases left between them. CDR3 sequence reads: CASHQAGETQYF. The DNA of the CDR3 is TGTGCCAGCCACCAGGCGGGAGAGACCCAGTACTTC.

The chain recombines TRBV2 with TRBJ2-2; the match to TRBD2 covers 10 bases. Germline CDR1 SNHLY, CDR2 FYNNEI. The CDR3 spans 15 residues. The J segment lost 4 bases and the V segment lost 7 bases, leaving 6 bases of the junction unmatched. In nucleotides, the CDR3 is TGTGCCAGCACTCTAGCGGGGGCGAGCACCGGGGAGCTGTTTTTT. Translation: CASTLAGASTGELFF.

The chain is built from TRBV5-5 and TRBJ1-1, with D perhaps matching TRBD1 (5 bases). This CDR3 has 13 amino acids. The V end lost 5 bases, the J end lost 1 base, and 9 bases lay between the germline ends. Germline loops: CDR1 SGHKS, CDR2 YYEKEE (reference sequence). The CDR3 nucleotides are TGTGCCAGCAGTTTGCAGGGGAACACTGAAGCTTTCTTT. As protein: CASSLQGNTEAFF. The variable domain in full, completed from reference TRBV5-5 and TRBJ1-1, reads DAGVTQSPTHLIKTRGQQVTLRCSPISGHKSVSWYQQVLGQGPQFIFQYYEKEERGRGNFPDRFSARQFPNYSSELNVNALLLGDSALYLCASSLQGNTEAFFGQGTRLTVV.

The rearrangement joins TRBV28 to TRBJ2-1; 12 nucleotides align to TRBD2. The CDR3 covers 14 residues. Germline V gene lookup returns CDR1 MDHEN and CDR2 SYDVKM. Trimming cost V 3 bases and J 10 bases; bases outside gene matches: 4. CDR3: CASSFLTSGGEQFF. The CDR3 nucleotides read TGTGCCAGCAGTTTTTTGACTAGCGGGGGAGAGCAGTTCTTC.

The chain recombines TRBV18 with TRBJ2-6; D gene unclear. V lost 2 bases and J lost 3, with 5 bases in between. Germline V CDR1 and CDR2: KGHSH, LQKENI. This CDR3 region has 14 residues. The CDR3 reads CASSPGYGANVLTF. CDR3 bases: TGTGCCAGCTCACCAGGGTATGGGGCCAACGTCCTGACTTTC.

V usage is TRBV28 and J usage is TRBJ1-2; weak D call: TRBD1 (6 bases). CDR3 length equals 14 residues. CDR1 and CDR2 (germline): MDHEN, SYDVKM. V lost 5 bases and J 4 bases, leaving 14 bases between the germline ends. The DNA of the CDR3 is TGTGCCAGCAGTCCAGGGGCCTTTACCTATGGCTACACCTTC. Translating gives CASSPGAFTYGYTF.

The CDR3 bases are TGTGCCAGCAGCTTGTCTCCGGGACAGGGCAACACCGGGGAGCTGTTTTTT. As protein: CASSLSPGQGNTGELFF. The J gene is TRBJ2-2, the V gene TRBV7-9; 9 bases are a match to TRBD1. V lost 3 bases to trimming and J lost 2 bases; unmatched junction nucleotides: 7. Germline V lookup: CDR1 SEHNR, CDR2 FQNEAQ (reference sequence). CDR3 length equals 17 residues.

The CDR3 DNA sequence: TGTGCCACCAGCAGAGAAGTACCCTATATCCAGACAGGGCAGACTCTCTACTATGGCTACACCTTC. This translates into CATSREVPYIQTGQTLYYGYTF. V usage is TRBV15 and J usage is TRBJ1-2; 7 positions agree with TRBD1. Germline V gives CDR1 LNHNV, CDR2 YYDKDF (reference sequence). V lost 0 bases to trimming and J lost 3 bases; unmatched junction nucleotides: 25. This CDR3 is 22 amino acids long.

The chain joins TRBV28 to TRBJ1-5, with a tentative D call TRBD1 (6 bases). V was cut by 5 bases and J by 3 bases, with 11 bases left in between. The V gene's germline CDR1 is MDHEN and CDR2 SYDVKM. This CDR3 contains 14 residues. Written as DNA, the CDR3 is TGTGCCAGCAGTCCTACAGGGCCCAATCAGCCCCAGCATTTT. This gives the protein CASSPTGPNQPQHF.

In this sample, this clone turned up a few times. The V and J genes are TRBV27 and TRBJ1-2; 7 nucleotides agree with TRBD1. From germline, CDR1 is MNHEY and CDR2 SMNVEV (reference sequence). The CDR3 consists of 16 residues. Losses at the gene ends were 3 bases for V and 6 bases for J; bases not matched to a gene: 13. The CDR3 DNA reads TGTGCCAGCAGTTTTTACAGGACAGGAGTTTCGAATGGCTACACCTTC. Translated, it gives CASSFYRTGVSNGYTF.

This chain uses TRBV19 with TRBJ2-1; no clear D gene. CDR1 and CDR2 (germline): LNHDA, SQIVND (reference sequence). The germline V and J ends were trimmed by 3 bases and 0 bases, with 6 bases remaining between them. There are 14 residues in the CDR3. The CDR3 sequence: CASSMGTSYNEQFF. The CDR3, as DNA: TGTGCCAGTAGTATGGGAACCTCCTACAATGAGCAGTTCTTC.